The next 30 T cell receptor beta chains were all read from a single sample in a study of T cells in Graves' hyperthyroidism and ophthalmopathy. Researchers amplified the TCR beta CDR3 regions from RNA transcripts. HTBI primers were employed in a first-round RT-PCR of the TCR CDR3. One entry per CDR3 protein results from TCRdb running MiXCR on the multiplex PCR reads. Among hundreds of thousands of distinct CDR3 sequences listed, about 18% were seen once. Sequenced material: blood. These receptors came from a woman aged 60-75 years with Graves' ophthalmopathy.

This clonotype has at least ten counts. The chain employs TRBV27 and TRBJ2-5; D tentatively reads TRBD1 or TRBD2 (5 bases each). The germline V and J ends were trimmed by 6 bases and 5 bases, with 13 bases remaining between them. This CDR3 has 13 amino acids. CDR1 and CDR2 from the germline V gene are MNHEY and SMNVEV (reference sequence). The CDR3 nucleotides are TGTGCCAGCAGGAGGGGCACTCTGGAGACCCAGTACTTC. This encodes CASRRGTLETQYF.

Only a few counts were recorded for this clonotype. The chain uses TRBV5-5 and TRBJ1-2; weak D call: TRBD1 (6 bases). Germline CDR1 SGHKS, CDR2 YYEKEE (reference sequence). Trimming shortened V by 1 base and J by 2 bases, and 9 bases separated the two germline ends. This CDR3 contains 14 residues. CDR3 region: CASSLWQGNYGYTF. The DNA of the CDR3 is TGTGCCAGCAGCTTGTGGCAGGGGAACTATGGCTACACCTTC.

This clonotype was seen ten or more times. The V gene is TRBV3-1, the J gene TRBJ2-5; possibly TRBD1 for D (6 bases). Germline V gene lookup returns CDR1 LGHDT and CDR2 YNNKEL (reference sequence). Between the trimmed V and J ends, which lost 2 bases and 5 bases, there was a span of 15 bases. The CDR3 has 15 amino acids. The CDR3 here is CASSQFLGAGETQYF. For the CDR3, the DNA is TGTGCCAGCAGCCAATTTTTGGGGGCTGGGGAGACCCAGTACTTC.

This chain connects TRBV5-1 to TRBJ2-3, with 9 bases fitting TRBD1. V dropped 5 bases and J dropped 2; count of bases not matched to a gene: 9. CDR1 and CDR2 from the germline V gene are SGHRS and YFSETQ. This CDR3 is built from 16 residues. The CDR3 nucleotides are TGCGCCAGCAGACCACAGGGGGCTATAAACACAGATACGCAGTATTTT. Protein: CASRPQGAINTDTQYF.

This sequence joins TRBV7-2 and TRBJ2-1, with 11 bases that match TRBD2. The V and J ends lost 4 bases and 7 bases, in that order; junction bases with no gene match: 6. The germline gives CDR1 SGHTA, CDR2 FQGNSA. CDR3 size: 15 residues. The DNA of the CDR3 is TGTGCCAGCAGCTCTCACCGGACTAGCGGGAATGAGCAGTTCTTC. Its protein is CASSSHRTSGNEQFF.

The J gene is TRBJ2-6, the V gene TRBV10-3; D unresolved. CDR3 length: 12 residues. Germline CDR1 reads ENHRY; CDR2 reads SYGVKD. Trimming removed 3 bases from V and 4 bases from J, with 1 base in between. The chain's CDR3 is CAISEGANVLTF. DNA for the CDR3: TGTGCCATCAGTGAAGGGGCCAACGTCCTGACTTTC.

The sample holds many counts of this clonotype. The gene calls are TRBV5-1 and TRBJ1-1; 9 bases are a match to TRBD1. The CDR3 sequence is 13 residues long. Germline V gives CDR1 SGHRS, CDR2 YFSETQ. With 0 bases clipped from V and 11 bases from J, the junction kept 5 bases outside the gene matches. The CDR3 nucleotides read TGCGCCAGCAGCTTGGAACGGGACAGGGATGCTTTCTTT. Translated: CASSLERDRDAFF.

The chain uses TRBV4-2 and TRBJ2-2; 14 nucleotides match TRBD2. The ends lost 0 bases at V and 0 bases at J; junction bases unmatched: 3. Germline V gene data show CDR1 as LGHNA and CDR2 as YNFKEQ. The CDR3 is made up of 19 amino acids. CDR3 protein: CASSQDRLAGGANTGELFF. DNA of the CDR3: TGTGCCAGCAGCCAAGATCGACTAGCGGGAGGGGCGAACACCGGGGAGCTGTTTTTT.

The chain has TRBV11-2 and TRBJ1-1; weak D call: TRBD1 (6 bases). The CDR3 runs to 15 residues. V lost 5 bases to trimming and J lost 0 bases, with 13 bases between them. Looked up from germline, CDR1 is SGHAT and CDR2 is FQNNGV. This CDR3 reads CASSAGQFMNTEAFF. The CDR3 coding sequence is TGTGCCAGCAGCGCAGGACAGTTCATGAACACTGAAGCTTTCTTT.

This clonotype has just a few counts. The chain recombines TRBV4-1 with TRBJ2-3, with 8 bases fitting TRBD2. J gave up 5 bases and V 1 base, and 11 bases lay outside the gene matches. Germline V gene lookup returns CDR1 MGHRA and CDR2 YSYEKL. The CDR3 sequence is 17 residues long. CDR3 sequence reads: CASSQVGSGGLLDTQYF. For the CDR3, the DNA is TGCGCCAGCAGCCAAGTTGGTTCGGGGGGGCTGTTAGATACGCAGTATTTT.

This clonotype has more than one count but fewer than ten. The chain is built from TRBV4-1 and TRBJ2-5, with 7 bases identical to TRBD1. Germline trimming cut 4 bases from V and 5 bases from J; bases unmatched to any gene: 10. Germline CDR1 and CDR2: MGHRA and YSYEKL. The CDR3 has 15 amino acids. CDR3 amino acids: CASSRQGQSPETQYF. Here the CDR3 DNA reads TGCGCCAGCAGCCGTCAGGGACAGAGTCCGGAGACCCAGTACTTC.

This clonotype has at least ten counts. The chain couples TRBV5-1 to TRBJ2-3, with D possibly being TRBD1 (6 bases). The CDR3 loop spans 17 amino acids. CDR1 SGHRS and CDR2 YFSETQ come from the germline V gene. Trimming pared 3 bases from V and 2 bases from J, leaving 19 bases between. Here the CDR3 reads CASSYGPQGIFTDTQYF. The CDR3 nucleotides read TGCGCCAGCAGCTACGGCCCACAGGGAATCTTCACAGATACGCAGTATTTT.

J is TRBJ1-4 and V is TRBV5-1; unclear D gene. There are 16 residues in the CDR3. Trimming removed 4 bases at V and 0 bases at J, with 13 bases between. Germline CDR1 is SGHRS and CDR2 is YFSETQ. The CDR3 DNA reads TGCGCCAGCAGCCCGGTAGTAACAGCAACTAATGAAAAACTGTTTTTT. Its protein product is CASSPVVTATNEKLFF.

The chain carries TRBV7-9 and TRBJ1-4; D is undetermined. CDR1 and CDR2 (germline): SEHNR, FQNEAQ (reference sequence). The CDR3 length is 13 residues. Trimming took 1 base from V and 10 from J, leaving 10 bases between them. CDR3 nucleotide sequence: TGTGCCAGCAGCTTAGACAGCCAACGAAAACTGTTTTTT. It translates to CASSLDSQRKLFF.

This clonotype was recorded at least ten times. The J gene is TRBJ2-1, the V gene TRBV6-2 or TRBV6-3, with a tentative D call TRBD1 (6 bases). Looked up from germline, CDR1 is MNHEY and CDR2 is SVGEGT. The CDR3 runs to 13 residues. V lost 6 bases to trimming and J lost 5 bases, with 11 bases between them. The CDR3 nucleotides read TGTGCCAGCAGCCACACAGGGAACAATGAGCAGTTCTTC. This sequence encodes CASSHTGNNEQFF.

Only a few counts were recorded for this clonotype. CDR3: CASSLALGLAGGPPETQYF. DNA for the CDR3: TGTGCCAGCAGCTTAGCATTGGGACTAGCGGGGGGGCCTCCCGAGACCCAGTACTTC. The rearrangement joins TRBV7-8 to TRBJ2-5, with 16 bases fitting TRBD2. J gave up 5 bases and V 0 bases, and 9 bases lay outside the gene matches. The CDR3 extends over 19 amino acids. Germline-derived CDR1 and CDR2 are SGHVS and FQNEAQ.

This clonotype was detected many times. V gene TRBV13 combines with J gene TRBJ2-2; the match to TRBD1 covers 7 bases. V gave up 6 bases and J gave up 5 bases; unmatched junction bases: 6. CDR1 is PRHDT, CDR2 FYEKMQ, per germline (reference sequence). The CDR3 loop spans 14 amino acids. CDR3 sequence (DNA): TGTGCCAGCAGTAACCGACAGGGAACCGGGGAGCTGTTTTTT. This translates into CASSNRQGTGELFF.

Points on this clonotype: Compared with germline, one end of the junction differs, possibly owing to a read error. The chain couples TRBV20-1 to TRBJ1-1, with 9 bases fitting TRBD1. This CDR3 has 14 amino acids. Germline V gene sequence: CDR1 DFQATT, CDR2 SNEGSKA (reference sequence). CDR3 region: CRAMGTGLPSEAFF. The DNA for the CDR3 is TGCAGGGCTATGGGGACAGGGCTCCCCTCTGAAGCTTTCTTT.

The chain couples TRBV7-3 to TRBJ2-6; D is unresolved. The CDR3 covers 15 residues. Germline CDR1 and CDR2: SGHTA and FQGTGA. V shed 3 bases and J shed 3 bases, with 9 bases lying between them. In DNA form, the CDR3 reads TGTGCCAGCAGCTTGATAGTTTTTGGGGCCAACGTCCTGACTTTC. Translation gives CASSLIVFGANVLTF.

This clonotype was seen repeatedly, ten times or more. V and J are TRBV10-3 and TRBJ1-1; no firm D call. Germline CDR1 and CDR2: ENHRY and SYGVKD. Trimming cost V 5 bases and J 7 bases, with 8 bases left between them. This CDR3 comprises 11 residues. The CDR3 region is CAISMEGEAFF. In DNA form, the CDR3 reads TGTGCCATCAGTATGGAAGGTGAAGCTTTCTTT.

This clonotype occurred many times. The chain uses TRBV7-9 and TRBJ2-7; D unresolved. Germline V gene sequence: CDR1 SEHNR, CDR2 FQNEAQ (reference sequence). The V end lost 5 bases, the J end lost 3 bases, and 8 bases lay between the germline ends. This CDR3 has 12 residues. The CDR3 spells CASSPWGYEQYF. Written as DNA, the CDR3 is TGTGCCAGCAGCCCCTGGGGCTACGAGCAGTACTTC. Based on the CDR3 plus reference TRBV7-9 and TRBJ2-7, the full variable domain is DTGVSQNPRHKITKRGQNVTFRCDPISEHNRLYWYRQTLGQGPEFLTYFQNEAQLEKSRLLSDRFSAERPKGSFSTLEIQRTEQGDSAMYLCASSPWGYEQYFGPGTRLTVT.

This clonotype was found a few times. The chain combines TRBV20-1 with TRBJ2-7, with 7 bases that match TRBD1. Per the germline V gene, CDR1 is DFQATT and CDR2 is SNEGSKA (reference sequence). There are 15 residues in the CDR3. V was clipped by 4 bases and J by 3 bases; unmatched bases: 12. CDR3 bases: TGCAGTGCTACCGGCTTTGGGACAGCGAACTACGAGCAGTACTTC. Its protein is CSATGFGTANYEQYF.

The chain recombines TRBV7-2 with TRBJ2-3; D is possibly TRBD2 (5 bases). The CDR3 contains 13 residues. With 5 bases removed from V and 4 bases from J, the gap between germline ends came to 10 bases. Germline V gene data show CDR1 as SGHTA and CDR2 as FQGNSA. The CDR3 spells CASSPTRADTQYF. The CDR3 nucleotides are TGTGCCAGCAGCCCCACTAGGGCAGATACGCAGTATTTT.

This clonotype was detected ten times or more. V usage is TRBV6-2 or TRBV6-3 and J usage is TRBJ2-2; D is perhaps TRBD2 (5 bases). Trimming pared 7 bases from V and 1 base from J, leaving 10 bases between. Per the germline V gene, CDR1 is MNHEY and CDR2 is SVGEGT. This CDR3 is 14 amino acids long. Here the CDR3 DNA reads TGTGCCAGCAAGTATCGGGGGAACACCGGGGAGCTGTTTTTT. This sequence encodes CASKYRGNTGELFF.

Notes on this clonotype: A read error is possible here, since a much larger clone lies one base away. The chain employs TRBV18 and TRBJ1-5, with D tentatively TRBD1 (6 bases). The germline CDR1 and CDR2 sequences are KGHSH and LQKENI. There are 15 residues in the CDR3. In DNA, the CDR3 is TGTGCCAGCTCACAGGGGGTACCTTCGCGTCAGCCCCCGCATTTT. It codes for CASSQGVPSRQPPHF.

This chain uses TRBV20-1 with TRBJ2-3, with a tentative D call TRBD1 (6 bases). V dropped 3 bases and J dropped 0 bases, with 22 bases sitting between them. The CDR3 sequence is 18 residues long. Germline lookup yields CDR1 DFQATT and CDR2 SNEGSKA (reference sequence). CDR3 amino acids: CSASRAPGQSTSTDTQYF. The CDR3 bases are TGCAGTGCTAGCCGGGCCCCGGGACAATCGACTAGCACAGATACGCAGTATTTT.

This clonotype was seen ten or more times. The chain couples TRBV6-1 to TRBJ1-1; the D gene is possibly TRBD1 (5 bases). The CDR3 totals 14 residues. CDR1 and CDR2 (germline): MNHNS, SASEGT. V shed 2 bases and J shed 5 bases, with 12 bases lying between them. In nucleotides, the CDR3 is TGTGCCAGCAGTGAAACTTTGGCAGGGACTGAAGCTTTCTTT. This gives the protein CASSETLAGTEAFF.

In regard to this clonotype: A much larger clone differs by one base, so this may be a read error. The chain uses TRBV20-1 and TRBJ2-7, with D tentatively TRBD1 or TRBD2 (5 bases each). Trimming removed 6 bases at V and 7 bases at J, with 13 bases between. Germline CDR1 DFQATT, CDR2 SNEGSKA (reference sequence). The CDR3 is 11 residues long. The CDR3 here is CSATRDHEQYF. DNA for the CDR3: TGCAGTGCAACTAGGGACCATGAGCAGTACTTC.

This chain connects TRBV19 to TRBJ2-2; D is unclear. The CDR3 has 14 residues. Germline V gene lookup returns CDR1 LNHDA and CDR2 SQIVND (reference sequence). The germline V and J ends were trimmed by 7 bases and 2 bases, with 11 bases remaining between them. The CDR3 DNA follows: TGTGCCAGTACTTTGACCGAAAACACCGGGGAGCTGTTTTTT. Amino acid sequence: CASTLTENTGELFF. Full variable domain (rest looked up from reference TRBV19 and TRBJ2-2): DGGITQSPKYLFRKEGQNVTLSCEQNLNHDAMYWYRQDPGQGLRLIYYSQIVNDFQKGDIAEGYSVSREKKESFPLTVTSAQKNPTAFYLCASTLTENTGELFFGEGSRLTVL.

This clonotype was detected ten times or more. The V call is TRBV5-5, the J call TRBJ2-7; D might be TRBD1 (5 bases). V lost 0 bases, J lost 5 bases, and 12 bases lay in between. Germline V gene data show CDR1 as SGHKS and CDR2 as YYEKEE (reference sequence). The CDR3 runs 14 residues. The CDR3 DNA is TGTGCCAGCAGCTTGGAAGGGGCGAGGAACGAGCAGTACTTC. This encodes CASSLEGARNEQYF.